This passage covers 7 T cell receptor beta chains from one sample sequenced in a study of CXCR3-negative and CXCR3-positive naive CD8 T cells. The study, taken as a whole, reports: CXCR3-expressing naive cells carried TRB CDR3s more hydrophobic than those of CXCR3-negative naive cells.

5' RACE with UMI labels generated the TRB cDNA libraries. TCRdb reworked the 5' RACE reads into one entry per CDR3 protein, no DNA. The sample has 60,000 to 65,000 distinct CDR3 sequences; the top ten hold about 4.9%. These receptors lack a known antigen. Input material: naive CXCR3+ CD8+ T cells from blood. Subset denoted: CD45RO-CCR7+CD27+CD95- naive CD8+ T cells expressing CXCR3 (TNR3+). Receptors originate from a human donor in good health. Some clones in this sample may be carry-over from other donors' samples.

The chain carries TRBV29-1 and TRBJ1-2; TCRdb picks TRBD1, but there is no DNA to check that call. This CDR3 contains 13 residues. The V gene's germline CDR1 is SQVTM and CDR2 ANQGSEA. The CDR3 is CSVEDGTGLGYTF.

The chain is built from TRBV12-3 or TRBV12-4 and TRBJ2-1; no DNA is available, so the TRBD1 call from TCRdb remains unchecked. The CDR3 sequence is 15 residues long. CDR3 in amino acids: CASSNTGQGFNEQFF.

The chain carries TRBV5-1 and TRBJ2-2. CDR1 and CDR2 (germline): SGHRS, YFSETQ. The CDR3 extends over 13 amino acids. This CDR3 reads CASRDSNTGELFF.

The genes are TRBV13 and TRBJ2-1. Germline V gene lookup returns CDR1 PRHDT and CDR2 FYEKMQ (reference sequence). The CDR3 loop spans 11 amino acids. This CDR3 is CASSSLGEQFF.

This chain uses TRBV6-2 or TRBV6-3 with TRBJ2-5; TCRdb calls TRBD1, which cannot be checked without DNA. This CDR3 region has 16 residues. The germline gives CDR1 MNHEY, CDR2 SVGEGT. The CDR3 protein is CASSPRAGAQQETQYF.

This chain links TRBV27 with TRBJ2-2. Germline V CDR1 and CDR2: MNHEY, SMNVEV (reference sequence). The CDR3 is 15 residues long. The CDR3 region is CASSTAFINTGELFF.

V gene TRBV29-1 combines with J gene TRBJ2-1; TCRdb's D call of TRBD2 is untestable without DNA. CDR1 is SQVTM, CDR2 ANQGSEA, per germline. The CDR3 runs to 16 residues. The CDR3 here is CSVEKPSWNLAVEQFF.